This T cell receptor beta chain was recorded in a study of T cell changes during pregnancy in multiple sclerosis. Measured with immunoSEQ multiplex PCR; TCRdb has only the in-frame clones, and not every one. The sample holds over 60,000 clones, 90% to 95% seen once. This CDR3 has 14 residues. Germline V gene lookup returns CDR1 MNHNY and CDR2 SVGAGI (reference sequence). Deletions cut 6 bases from V and 7 bases from J, with 16 bases between. The chain links TRBV6-6 to TRBJ1-3, with D tentatively TRBD1 (6 bases). The source is a female donor in good health, enrolled as a control in a pregnancy study. The starting material was peripheral blood, obtained in the third trimester of pregnancy. The CDR3 region is CASSKQGTWNTIYF. The CDR3 region has the DNA TGTGCCAGCAGCAAACAGGGAACGTGGAACACCATATATTTT.